This T cell receptor (beta chain) was sequenced for a study of blood T cell repertoires in COVID-19. The CDR3 is made up of 15 amino acids. CDR1 SGHAT and CDR2 FQNNGV come from the germline V gene. With 2 bases removed from V and 7 bases from J, the gap between germline ends came to 14 bases. Here immunoSEQ multiplex PCR was the method, and the copy in TCRdb shows in-frame clones only, minus some. This sample has around 70,000 clones, with around 82% found just once. The chain employs TRBV11-2 and TRBJ2-2, with D possibly TRBD1 on 6 matching bases. The clonotype originates from a human donor in a cohort sampled during active COVID-19. Sequenced sample: peripheral blood. The CDR3 bases are TGTGCCAGCAGCTTAAGGCAGGGGTATATCGGGGAGCTGTTTTTT. As protein: CASSLRQGYIGELFF.